This T cell receptor beta chain was recorded in a study of blood T cells in healthy people across ages. Broader study findings: The recorded TCR beta diversity per million T cells decreased in a roughly linear manner with age. Both naive CD4+ cell counts and diversity were greater in long-lived donors than in aged donors.

A second roughly 6 to 12 cycle PCR used barcoded and J-beta primers. Sequencing recovered at least 3 million CDR3-containing paired-end reads from each sample. TCRdb used MiXCR to reprocess the 5' RACE reads, holding one entry per CDR3 protein. The sample has some 1.5 million distinct CDR3 sequences, roughly 27% seen once. This CDR3 spans 16 amino acids. Trimming removed 3 bases at V and 0 bases at J, with 15 bases between. Germline V gives CDR1 SGHDT, CDR2 YYEEEE. In its sample, this clonotype was seen once. As yet, its antigen is unknown. The authors drew 7.5 to 10 milliliters of peripheral blood from each donor.

The rearrangement joins TRBV5-6 to TRBJ1-1; D is uncertain. The TCR originated in a woman aged 25-40 years in good health. Sequenced input: blood. CDR3 nucleotide sequence: TGTGCCAGCAGCTCGGGCGGGCTTTTTGTGAACACTGAAGCTTTCTTT. It yields the protein CASSSGGLFVNTEAFF. Full variable domain (rest looked up from reference TRBV5-6 and TRBJ1-1): DAGVTQSPTHLIKTRGQQVTLRCSPKSGHDTVSWYQQALGQGPQFIFQYYEEEERQRGNFPDRFSGHQFPNYSSELNVNALLLGDSALYLCASSSGGLFVNTEAFFGQGTRLTVV.